The 4 T cell receptor beta chains given below trace back to one sample, sequenced in a study of blood T cells in healthy people across ages. Sample-barcoded 5' priming and a J-beta primer mix drove a second PCR of roughly 6 to 12 cycles. In TCRdb, the 5' RACE reads were re-called with MiXCR into one record per CDR3 protein. The table includes fewer than 1,000,000 distinct CDR3 sequences, about 45% detected once. The sample was blood. These receptors all come from a man older than 75 in good health.

This clonotype was found once. The CDR3 loop is CATSDEYNEQYF. The DNA for the CDR3 is TGTGCCACCAGTGACGAATACAATGAGCAGTACTTC. The chain uses TRBV24-1 and TRBJ2-7; the D is unclear. V was cut by 4 bases and J by 7 bases, with 10 bases left in between. The CDR3 loop spans 12 amino acids. Germline CDR1 reads KGHDR; CDR2 reads SFDVKD.

Regarding this clonotype: Being one base from a much bigger clone, this may be a read error. This chain joins TRBV12-3 or TRBV12-4 and TRBJ1-2; D uncertain. This CDR3 is built from 13 residues. CDR3 region: CASRLRENYGYTF. In DNA form, the CDR3 reads TGTGCCAGCCGTTTAAGGGAGAACTATGGCTACACCTTC.

This clonotype was picked up many times. This chain uses TRBV3-1 with TRBJ1-2; no definite D call. Germline loops: CDR1 LGHDT, CDR2 YNNKEL (reference sequence). The CDR3 totals 14 residues. Trimming cost V 0 bases and J 6 bases, with 11 bases left between them. The CDR3 DNA follows: TGTGCCAGCAGCCAAGATCTAAAGGTTCATGGCTACACCTTC. Amino acids: CASSQDLKVHGYTF.

This clonotype has just a few counts. This sequence joins TRBV6-6 and TRBJ2-4; 7 nucleotides align to TRBD1. From germline, CDR1 is MNHNY and CDR2 SVGAGI (reference sequence). The V and J ends lost 8 bases and 6 bases, in that order; junction bases with no gene match: 10. This CDR3 spans 14 amino acids. The CDR3 DNA reads TGTGCCAGCGGCCGGGACAGCGATATAAACATTCAGTACTTC. It is translated as CASGRDSDINIQYF.